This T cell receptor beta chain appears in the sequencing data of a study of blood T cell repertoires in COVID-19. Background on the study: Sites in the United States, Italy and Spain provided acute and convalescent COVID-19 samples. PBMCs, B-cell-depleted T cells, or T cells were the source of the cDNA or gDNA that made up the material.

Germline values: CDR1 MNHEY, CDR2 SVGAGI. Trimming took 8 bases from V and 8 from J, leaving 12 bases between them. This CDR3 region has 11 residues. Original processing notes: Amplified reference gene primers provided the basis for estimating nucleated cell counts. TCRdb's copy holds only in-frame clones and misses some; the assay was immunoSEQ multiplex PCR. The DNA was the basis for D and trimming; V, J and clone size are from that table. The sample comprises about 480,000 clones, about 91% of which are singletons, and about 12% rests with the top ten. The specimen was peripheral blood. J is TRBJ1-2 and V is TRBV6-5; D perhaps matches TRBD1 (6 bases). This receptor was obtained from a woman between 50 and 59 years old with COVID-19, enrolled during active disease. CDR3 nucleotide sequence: TGTGCCAGCCGGGGTGGGGGCGGCTACACCTTC. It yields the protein CASRGGGGYTF.